This T cell receptor (beta chain) is drawn from a study of monozygotic twins with inflammatory bowel disease. The CDR3 spans 14 residues. Germline lookup yields CDR1 SQVTM and CDR2 ANQGSEA. Regarding the study as a whole: Varying immunosuppressive regimens may have increased patient repertoire variability. It was in IBD patients that TCRbeta diversity (inverse Simpson) was lower than in healthy co-twins.

Total RNA input per TCR library was approximately 3.5 ug. Template switching was used to attach UMIs, which incorporated a 6-nucleotide sample barcode. Reanalyzing the 5' RACE reads, TCRdb keeps one entry per CDR3 protein, without DNA. The sample has 170,000 or so distinct CDR3 sequences, and its top ten clones hold 7.4%. As for this clonotype: Antigen: not known.

The genes are TRBV29-1 and TRBJ2-7; TCRdb outputs TRBD1, but without DNA this stays unchecked. This TCR came from a human donor with ulcerative colitis or Crohn's disease, or a healthy co-twin of an affected twin (not recorded which). Sequencing was performed on blood. The CDR3 loop is CSVAKMEGAGEQYF.